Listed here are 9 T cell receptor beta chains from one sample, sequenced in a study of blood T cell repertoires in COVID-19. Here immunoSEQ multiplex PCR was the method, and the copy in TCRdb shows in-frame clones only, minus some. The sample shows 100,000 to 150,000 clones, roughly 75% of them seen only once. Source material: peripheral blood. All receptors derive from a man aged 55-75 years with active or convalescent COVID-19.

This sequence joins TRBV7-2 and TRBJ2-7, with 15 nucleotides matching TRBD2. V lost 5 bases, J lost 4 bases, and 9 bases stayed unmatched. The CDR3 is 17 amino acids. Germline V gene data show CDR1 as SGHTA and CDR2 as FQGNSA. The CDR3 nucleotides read TGTGCCAGCAGCGAGGGACTAGCGGGAGGATATACGTACGAGCAGTACTTC. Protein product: CASSEGLAGGYTYEQYF.

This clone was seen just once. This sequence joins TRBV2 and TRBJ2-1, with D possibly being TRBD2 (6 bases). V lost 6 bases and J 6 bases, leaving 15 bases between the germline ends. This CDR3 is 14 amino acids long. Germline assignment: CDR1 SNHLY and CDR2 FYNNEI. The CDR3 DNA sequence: TGTGCCAGCAGGGAGGGACCAGCTCCCAATGAGCAGTTCTTC. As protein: CASREGPAPNEQFF.

The CDR3 spells CASSEGRSQIYGYTF. The DNA for the CDR3 is TGTGCCAGCAGTGAAGGCCGCAGTCAAATATATGGCTACACCTTC. V gene TRBV6-1 combines with J gene TRBJ1-2; D ambiguous. Germline V CDR1 and CDR2: MNHNS, SASEGT. V was shortened by 1 base and J by 5 bases, with 14 bases between the two germline ends. This CDR3 is built from 15 residues.

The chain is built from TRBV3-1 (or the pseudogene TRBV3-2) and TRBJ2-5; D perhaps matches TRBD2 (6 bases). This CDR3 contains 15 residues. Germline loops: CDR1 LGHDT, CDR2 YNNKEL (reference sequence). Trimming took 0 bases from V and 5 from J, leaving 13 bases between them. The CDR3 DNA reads TGTGCCAGCAGCCAAGAAAGGAGGGGTTATGAGACCCAGTACTTC. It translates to CASSQERRGYETQYF.

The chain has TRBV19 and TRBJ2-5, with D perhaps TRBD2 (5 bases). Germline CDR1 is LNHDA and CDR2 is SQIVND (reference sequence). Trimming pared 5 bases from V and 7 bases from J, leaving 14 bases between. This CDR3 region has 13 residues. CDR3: CASSRPAEATQYF. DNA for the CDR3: TGTGCCAGTAGTCGGCCCGCGGAGGCGACCCAGTACTTC.

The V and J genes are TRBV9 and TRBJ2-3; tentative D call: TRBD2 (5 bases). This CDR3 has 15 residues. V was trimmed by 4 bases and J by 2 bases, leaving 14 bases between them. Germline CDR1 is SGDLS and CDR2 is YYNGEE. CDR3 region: CASSRKEEPTDTQYF. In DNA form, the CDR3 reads TGTGCCAGCAGCAGGAAGGAGGAGCCCACAGATACGCAGTATTTT.

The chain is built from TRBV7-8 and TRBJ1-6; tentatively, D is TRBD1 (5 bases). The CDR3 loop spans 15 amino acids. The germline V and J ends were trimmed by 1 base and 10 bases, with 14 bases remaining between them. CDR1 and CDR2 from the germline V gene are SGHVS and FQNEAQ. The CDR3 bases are TGTGCCAGCAGCTTAGTATGGCAGGACACATCACCCCTCCACTTT. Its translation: CASSLVWQDTSPLHF.

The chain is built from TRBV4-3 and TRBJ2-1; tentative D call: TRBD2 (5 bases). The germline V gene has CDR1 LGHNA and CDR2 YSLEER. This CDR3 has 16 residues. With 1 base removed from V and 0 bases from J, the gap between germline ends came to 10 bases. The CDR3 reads CASSQAAGLSYNEQFF. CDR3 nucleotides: TGCGCCAGCAGCCAAGCCGCGGGTCTCTCCTACAATGAGCAGTTCTTC.

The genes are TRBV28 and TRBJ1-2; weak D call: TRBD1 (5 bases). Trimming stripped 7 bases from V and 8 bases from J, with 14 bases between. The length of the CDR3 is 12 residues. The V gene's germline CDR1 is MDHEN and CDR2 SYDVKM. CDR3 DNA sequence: TGTGCCAGCATGACCCCCGGGGGGGGCTACACCTTC. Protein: CASMTPGGGYTF.